A single T cell receptor (beta chain) is shown here with its context. What it binds is unknown. This sample stems from a study of cytomegalovirus exposure and HLA in healthy donors. Study-level results: Later work found most CMV-associated TCR beta chains apparently HLA-restricted.

Both 60 Vbeta primers and 13 Jbeta primers went into the PCR. Repertoires were generated with immunoSEQ multiplex PCR, while TCRdb's copy carries only in-frame clones and drops some. The data contain 95,000 or so clones, under 90% of them singletons. CDR1 and CDR2 from the germline V gene are GTSNPN and SVGIG (reference sequence). V gave up 1 base and J gave up 2 bases; unmatched junction bases: 4. The length of the CDR3 is 16 residues. The material sequenced was PBMCs. This sequence originates from a woman aged 70-85 years in good health and CMV-seropositive. The chain employs TRBV30 and TRBJ2-7, with 14 bases identical to TRBD2. This chain's CDR3 is CAWSDGTSGRPYEQYF. The CDR3, as DNA: TGTGCCTGGAGTGATGGGACTAGCGGGAGACCCTACGAGCAGTACTTC.